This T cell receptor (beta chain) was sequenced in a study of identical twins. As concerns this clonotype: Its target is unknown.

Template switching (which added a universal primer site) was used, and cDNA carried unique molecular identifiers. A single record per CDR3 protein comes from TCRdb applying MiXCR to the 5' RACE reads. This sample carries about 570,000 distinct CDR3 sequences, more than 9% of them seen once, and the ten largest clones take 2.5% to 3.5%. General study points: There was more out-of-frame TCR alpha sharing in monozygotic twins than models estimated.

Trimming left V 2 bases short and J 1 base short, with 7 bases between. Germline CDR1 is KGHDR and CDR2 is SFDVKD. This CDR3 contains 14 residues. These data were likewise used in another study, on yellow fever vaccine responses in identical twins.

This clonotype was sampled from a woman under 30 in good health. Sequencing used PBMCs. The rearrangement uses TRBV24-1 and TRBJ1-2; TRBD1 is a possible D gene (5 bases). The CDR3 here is CATSDSGSNYGYTF. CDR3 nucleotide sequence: TGTGCCACCAGTGATTCAGGGAGTAACTATGGCTACACCTTC.